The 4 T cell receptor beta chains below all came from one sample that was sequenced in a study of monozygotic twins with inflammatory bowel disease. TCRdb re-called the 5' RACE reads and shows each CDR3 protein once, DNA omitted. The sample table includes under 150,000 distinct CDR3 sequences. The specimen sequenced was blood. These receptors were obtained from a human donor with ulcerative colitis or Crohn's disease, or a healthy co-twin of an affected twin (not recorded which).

The chain's CDR3 is CSARGDPFSNQPQHF. V is TRBV20-1 and J is TRBJ1-5; the TRBD1 assignment by TCRdb is unverifiable without DNA. CDR1 is DFQATT, CDR2 SNEGSKA, per germline (reference sequence). CDR3 length equals 15 residues.

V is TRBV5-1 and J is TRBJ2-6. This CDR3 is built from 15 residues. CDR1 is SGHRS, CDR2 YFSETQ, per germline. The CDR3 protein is CASSLDRAGANVLTF.

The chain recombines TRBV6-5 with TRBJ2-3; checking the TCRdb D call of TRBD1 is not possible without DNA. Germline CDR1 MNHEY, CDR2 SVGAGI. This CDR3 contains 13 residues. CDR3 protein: CASSYGATDTQYF.

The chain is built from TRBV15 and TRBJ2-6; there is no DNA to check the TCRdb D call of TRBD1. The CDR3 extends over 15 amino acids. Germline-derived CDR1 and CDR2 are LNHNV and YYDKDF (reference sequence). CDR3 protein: CATSYPQQGTNVLTF.